The T cell receptor beta chain described here comes from a study of T cells in Graves' hyperthyroidism and ophthalmopathy. Overall study: Peripheral blood collection took place at initial diagnosis, before any treatment.

The study, taken as a whole, reports: Most expanded thyroid clonotypes above 0.001 also appeared in blood.

RNA transcripts were the template for amplifying TCR beta CDR3 regions. The study used the HTBI primer set for a first-round RT-PCR of the TCR CDR3. One entry per CDR3 protein results from TCRdb running MiXCR on the multiplex PCR reads. The top ten clones hold roughly a sixth of a sample with approximately 640,000 distinct CDR3 sequences, 15% to 20% of them seen once. CDR3 length: 13 residues. Germline V gene sequence: CDR1 MNHEY, CDR2 SMNVEV (reference sequence). The V end was cut by 5 bases, the J end by 7 bases, with 14 bases between. Patients having uncontrolled infection, another autoimmune disease, pregnancy or lactation were not included. Diagnosis rested on symptoms, serum thyroxine and TRAb, thyroid ultrasound, and orbital computed tomography. This clonotype has a single count. Its antigen is unknown. A single base separates this from a much larger clone, so it may be a read error.

The receptor was derived from a man over 45 with Graves' hyperthyroidism. This chain joins TRBV27 and TRBJ1-1, with D possibly being TRBD1 (6 bases). The sequenced material came from blood. In DNA form, the CDR3 reads TGTGCCAGCAGTGACCCGGGACACCTTGAAGCTTTCTTT. It translates to CASSDPGHLEAFF.